The 3 T cell receptor beta chains below all came from one sample that was sequenced in a study of human T cells and chemical hapten exposure. Time point noted: patch test 3, about 24 weeks after DPC sensitization. Treatment given: therapeutic diphenylcyclopropenone sensitization with weekly scalp DPC. TCRdb reanalysed the RACE reads using MiXCR and keeps one entry per CDR3 protein. The sample comprises around 150,000 distinct CDR3 sequences, roughly 25% of which are singletons, and about 2.1% rests with the top ten. Sample: whole blood, taken in connection with sensitization to the hapten diphenylcyclopropenone (DPC). These receptors all come from a woman between 18 and 30 years old with alopecia areata. Some clones in this sample may be carry-over from other donors' samples.

This clonotype has just a few counts. J is TRBJ2-5 and V is TRBV12-3 or TRBV12-4; 13 bases align to TRBD2. This CDR3 has 16 amino acids. V shed 5 bases, J shed 1 base, and the junction held 4 bases outside the gene matches. The CDR3 DNA follows: TGTGCCAGCAGTCGGACTAGCGGGGGTCCCCAAGAGACCCAGTACTTC. Translating gives CASSRTSGGPQETQYF.

The chain has TRBV25-1 and TRBJ2-1; TRBD2 matches at 13 bases. V lost 9 bases and J lost 4; bases outside the gene matches: 15. This CDR3 spans 18 amino acids. Germline V lookup: CDR1 MGHDK, CDR2 SYGVNS. The DNA of the CDR3 is TGTGCCAGTGAGGGGGGGACTAGCGGGATAATAAAATACAATGAGCAGTTCTTC. It yields the protein CASEGGTSGIIKYNEQFF.

The rearrangement joins TRBV27 to TRBJ1-1; 8 bases agree with TRBD1. The CDR3 spans 12 residues. CDR1 is MNHEY and CDR2 is SMNVEV in the germline V gene (reference sequence). The V and J ends lost 4 bases and 11 bases, in that order; junction bases with no gene match: 6. The CDR3 region has the DNA TGTGCCAGCAGTTCCCAGGGGGCTCGGGCTTTCTTT. Encoded protein: CASSSQGARAFF.